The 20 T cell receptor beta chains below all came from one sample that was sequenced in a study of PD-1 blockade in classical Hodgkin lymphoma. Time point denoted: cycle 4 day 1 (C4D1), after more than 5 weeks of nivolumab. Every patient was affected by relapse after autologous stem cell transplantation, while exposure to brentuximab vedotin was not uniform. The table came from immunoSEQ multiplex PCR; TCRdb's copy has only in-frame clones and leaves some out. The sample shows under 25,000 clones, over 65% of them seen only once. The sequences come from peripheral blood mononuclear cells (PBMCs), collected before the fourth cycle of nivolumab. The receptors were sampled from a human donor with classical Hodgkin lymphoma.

CDR3 region: CASSSQGGWTEAFF. The CDR3, as DNA: TGTGCCAGCAGCTCCCAGGGGGGGTGGACTGAAGCTTTCTTT. The V call is TRBV11-2, the J call TRBJ1-1; 7 bases map to TRBD1. The CDR3 spans 14 residues. Unmatched junction bases numbered 7, after V lost 4 bases and J lost 5 bases. Germline CDR1 reads SGHAT; CDR2 reads FQNNGV.

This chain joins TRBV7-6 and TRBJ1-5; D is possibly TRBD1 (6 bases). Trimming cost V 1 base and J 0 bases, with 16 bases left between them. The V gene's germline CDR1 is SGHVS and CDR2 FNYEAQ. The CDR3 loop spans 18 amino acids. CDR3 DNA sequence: TGTGCCAGCAGCTTAGGGGGGGCGAACCGATATAGCAATCAGCCCCAGCATTTT. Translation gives CASSLGGANRYSNQPQHF.

The CDR3 sequence: CAWSQTRNTEAFF. CDR3 nucleotide sequence: TGTGCCTGGAGCCAGACAAGGAACACTGAAGCTTTCTTT. This chain uses TRBV30 with TRBJ1-1; D uncertain. V lost 3 bases to trimming and J lost 1 base, with 9 bases between them. Germline loops: CDR1 GTSNPN, CDR2 SVGIG (reference sequence). The CDR3 sequence is 13 residues long.

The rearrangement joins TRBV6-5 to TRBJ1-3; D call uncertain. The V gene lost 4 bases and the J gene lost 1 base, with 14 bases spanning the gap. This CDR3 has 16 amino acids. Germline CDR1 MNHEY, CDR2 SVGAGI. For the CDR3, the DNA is TGTGCCAGCAGTTCCATTTTCGTGAATTCTGGAAACACCATATATTTT. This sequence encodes CASSSIFVNSGNTIYF.

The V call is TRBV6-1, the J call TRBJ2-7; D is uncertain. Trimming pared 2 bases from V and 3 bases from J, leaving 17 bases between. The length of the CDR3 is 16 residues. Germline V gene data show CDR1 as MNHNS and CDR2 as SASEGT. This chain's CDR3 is CASSELLGVRLYEQYF. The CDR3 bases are TGTGCCAGCAGTGAATTATTAGGTGTCCGACTCTACGAGCAGTACTTC.

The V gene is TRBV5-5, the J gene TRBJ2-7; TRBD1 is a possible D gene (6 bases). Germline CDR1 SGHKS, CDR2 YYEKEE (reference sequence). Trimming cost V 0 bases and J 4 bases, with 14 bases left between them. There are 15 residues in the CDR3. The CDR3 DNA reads TGTGCCAGCAGCTTGGCGGACAGAGGGGTATACGAGCAGTACTTC. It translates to CASSLADRGVYEQYF.

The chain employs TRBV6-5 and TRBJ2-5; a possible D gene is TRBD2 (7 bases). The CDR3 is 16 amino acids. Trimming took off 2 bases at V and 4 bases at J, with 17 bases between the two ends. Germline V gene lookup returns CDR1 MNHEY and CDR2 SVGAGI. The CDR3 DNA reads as TGTGCCAGCAGTTACGGAGGGGCAGGGGAGGGAGAGACCCAGTACTTC. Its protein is CASSYGGAGEGETQYF.

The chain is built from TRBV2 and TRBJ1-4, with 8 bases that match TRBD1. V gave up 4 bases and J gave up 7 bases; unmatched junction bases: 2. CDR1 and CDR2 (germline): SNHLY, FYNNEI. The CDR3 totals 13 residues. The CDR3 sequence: CASSVTGGEKLFF. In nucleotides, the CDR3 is TGTGCCAGCAGTGTAACAGGGGGTGAAAAACTGTTTTTT. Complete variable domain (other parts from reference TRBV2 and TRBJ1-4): EPEVTQTPSHQVTQMGQEVILRCVPISNHLYFYWYRQILGQKVEFLVSFYNNEISEKSEIFDDQFSVERPDGSNFTLKIRSTKLEDSAMYFCASSVTGGEKLFFGSGTQLSVL.

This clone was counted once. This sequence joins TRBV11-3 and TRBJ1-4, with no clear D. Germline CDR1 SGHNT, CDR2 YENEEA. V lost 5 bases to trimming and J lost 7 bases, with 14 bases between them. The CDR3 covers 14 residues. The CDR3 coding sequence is TGTGCCAGCAGCCCAGACGGGAGTCGTGAAAAACTGTTTTTT. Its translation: CASSPDGSREKLFF.

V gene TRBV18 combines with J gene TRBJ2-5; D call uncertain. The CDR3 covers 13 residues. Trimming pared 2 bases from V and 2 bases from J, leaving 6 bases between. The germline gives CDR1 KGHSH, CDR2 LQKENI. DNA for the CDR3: TGTGCCAGCTCACCAGCAGCTCAAGAGACCCAGTACTTC. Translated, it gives CASSPAAQETQYF.

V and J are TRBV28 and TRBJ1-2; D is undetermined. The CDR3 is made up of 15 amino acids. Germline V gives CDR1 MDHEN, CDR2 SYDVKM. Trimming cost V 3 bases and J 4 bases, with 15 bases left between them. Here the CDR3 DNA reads TGTGCCAGCAGTTTCACACCCCTTATAAGCTATGGCTACACCTTC. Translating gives CASSFTPLISYGYTF.

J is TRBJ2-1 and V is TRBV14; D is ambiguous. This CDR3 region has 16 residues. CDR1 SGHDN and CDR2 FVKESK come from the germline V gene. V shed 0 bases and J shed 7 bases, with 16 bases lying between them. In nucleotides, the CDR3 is TGTGCCAGCAGCCAAGATCCCCCGTCGCCCCTGAATGAGCAGTTCTTC. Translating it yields CASSQDPPSPLNEQFF.

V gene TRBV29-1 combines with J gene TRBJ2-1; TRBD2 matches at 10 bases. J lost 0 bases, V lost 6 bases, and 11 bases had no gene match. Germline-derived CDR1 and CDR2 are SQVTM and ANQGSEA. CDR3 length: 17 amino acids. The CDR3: CSVTGTSERSSYNEQFF. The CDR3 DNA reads TGCAGCGTCACCGGGACTAGCGAAAGAAGCTCCTACAATGAGCAGTTCTTC.

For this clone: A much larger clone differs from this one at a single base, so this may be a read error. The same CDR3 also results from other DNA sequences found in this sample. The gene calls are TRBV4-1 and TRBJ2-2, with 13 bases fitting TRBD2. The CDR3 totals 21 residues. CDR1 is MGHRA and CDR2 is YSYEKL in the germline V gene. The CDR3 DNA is TGCGCCAGCAGCCAAGATCCCTTCGGGACTAGCGGGAAAAAAAACACCGGGGAACTGTTTTTT. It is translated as CASSQDPFGTSGKKNTGELFF.

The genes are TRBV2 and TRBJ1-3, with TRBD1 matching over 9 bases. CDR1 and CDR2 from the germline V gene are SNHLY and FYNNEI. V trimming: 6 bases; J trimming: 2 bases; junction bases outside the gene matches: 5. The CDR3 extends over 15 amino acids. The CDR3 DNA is TGTGCCAGCAGCGCCGGGACAGGGCCTGGAAACACCATATATTTT. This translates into CASSAGTGPGNTIYF.

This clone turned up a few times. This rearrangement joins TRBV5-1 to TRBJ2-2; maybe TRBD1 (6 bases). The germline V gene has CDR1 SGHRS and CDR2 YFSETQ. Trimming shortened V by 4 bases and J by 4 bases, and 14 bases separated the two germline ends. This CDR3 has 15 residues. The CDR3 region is CASSPEQDSTGELFF. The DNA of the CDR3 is TGCGCCAGCAGCCCAGAACAGGACAGCACCGGGGAGCTGTTTTTT.

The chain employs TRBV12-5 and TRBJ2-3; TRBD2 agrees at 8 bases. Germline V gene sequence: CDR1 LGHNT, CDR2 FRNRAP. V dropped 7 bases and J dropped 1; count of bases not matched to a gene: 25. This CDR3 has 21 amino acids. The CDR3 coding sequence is TGTGCTAGTGCCCCCCACGAGAATCCTGCGGGGGGAAAGTTTGGCACAGATACGCAGTATTTT. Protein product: CASAPHENPAGGKFGTDTQYF.

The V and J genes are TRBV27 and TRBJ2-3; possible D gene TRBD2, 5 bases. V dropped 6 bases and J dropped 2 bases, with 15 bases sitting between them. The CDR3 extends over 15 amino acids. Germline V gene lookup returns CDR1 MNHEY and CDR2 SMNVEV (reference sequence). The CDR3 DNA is TGTGCCAGCAGGGGAGCGAGGGTCCCCACAGATACGCAGTATTTT. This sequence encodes CASRGARVPTDTQYF.

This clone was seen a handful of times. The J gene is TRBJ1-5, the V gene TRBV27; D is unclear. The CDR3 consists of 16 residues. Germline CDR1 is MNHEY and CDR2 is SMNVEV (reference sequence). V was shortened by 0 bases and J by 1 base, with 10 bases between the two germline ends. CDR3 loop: CASSLSSDGSNQPQHF. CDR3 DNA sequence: TGTGCCAGCAGTTTATCGAGTGACGGGAGCAATCAGCCCCAGCATTTT.

The CDR3 DNA reads as TGTGCCAGCAGTTTATGGAGGTTCGGGGACAGAGGGAGGTTTCACACAGATACGCAGTATTTT. Protein product: CASSLWRFGDRGRFHTDTQYF. The V and J genes are TRBV28 and TRBJ2-3; a possible D gene is TRBD1 (7 bases). Germline loops: CDR1 MDHEN, CDR2 SYDVKM. CDR3 length equals 21 residues. Trimming cost V 0 bases and J 2 bases, with 27 bases left between them.